This TCR beta chain was documented in a study of T cell responses to AZD1222 COVID-19 vaccine. Overall study: Second doses at about 4 or about 12 weeks were pooled.

TCRdb keeps only in-frame clones here, not all; method: immunoSEQ multiplex PCR. The data contain under 150,000 clones, approximately 86% of them singletons. Sequences were derived from peripheral blood, sampled on day 0 of AZD1222 vaccination. This receptor was identified in an adult in good health.

Here the CDR3 DNA reads TGTGCCAGCACCCTGAAGGGTTCACCCCTCCACTTT. Its protein is CASTLKGSPLHF. This chain uses TRBV28 with TRBJ1-6; the D is unclear. Germline V CDR1 and CDR2: MDHEN, SYDVKM. V lost 7 bases and J lost 9, with 10 bases in between. The CDR3 consists of 12 residues.